Listed here are 7 T cell receptor beta chains from one sample, sequenced in a study of cytomegalovirus exposure and HLA in healthy donors. Measured with immunoSEQ multiplex PCR; TCRdb has only the in-frame clones, and not every one. The table shows about 79,000 clones, with roughly 93% occurring only once. Sequencing was carried out using PBMCs. The receptor set was obtained from a woman between 25 and 40 years old in good health and CMV-seronegative.

The V call is TRBV5-1, the J call TRBJ2-3, with 10 nucleotides matching TRBD2. Germline V gene sequence: CDR1 SGHRS, CDR2 YFSETQ. V shed 3 bases, J shed 9 bases, and the junction held 7 bases outside the gene matches. CDR3 length: 14 amino acids. This CDR3 is CASSSITSGDTQYF. The CDR3 DNA reads TGCGCCAGCAGCTCCATTACTAGCGGGGACACGCAGTATTTT.

The gene calls are TRBV19 and TRBJ1-5; 9 bases agree with TRBD1. The germline gives CDR1 LNHDA, CDR2 SQIVND (reference sequence). Trimming took 6 bases from V and 3 from J; bases not matched to a gene: 6. This CDR3 has 15 residues. In DNA, the CDR3 is TGTGCCAGTAGGATGGACAGGGGTGCCAATCAGCCCCAGCATTTT. Protein sequence: CASRMDRGANQPQHF.

This chain links TRBV25-1 with TRBJ1-2; D remains unclear. This CDR3 spans 13 amino acids. Germline-derived CDR1 and CDR2 are MGHDK and SYGVNS. V lost 4 bases and J lost 0, with 6 bases in between. For the CDR3, the DNA is TGTGCCAGCAGTGCCAGTACTAACTATGGCTACACCTTC. Residues: CASSASTNYGYTF.

The CDR3 DNA sequence: TGTGCCAGCAGGCGGGGGGGCACAGATACGCAGTATTTT. It encodes CASRRGGTDTQYF. The J gene is TRBJ2-3, the V gene TRBV9, with TRBD2 matching 8 bases. Germline loops: CDR1 SGDLS, CDR2 YYNGEE. The junction had 0 bases not matched to a gene; V was cut back by 5 bases and J by 1 base. CDR3 size: 13 residues.

The rearrangement uses TRBV6-1 and TRBJ2-2; no reliable D call. The germline V gene has CDR1 MNHNS and CDR2 SASEGT. The CDR3 spans 14 residues. The V end lost 2 bases, the J end lost 4 bases, and 8 bases lay between the germline ends. The CDR3 loop is CASSELWATGELFF. Written as DNA, the CDR3 is TGTGCCAGCAGTGAATTATGGGCCACCGGGGAGCTGTTTTTT.

The V gene is TRBV6-1, the J gene TRBJ1-1; 10 positions match TRBD1. Germline CDR1 and CDR2: MNHNS and SASEGT. The CDR3 is 15 amino acids. With 7 bases clipped from V and 3 bases from J, the junction kept 8 bases outside the gene matches. The CDR3 spells CASTDRGRGYTEAFF. CDR3 sequence (DNA): TGTGCCAGCACTGACAGGGGGCGAGGGTACACTGAAGCTTTCTTT.

This chain joins TRBV27 and TRBJ1-4, with D perhaps TRBD1 (5 bases). CDR1 and CDR2 (germline): MNHEY, SMNVEV (reference sequence). The CDR3 has 14 amino acids. V shed 3 bases and J shed 5 bases, with 10 bases lying between them. CDR3 bases: TGTGCCAGCAGTTTGTTGTCAGGGAATGAAAAACTGTTTTTT. Translation gives CASSLLSGNEKLFF. The variable domain in full, with the rest retrieved from reference TRBV27 and TRBJ1-4, is EAQVTQNPRYLITVTGKKLTVTCSQNMNHEYMSWYRQDPGLGLRQIYYSMNVEVTDKGDVPEGYKVSRKEKRNFPLILESPSPNQTSLYFCASSLLSGNEKLFFGSGTQLSVL.